The sequence of this TCR beta chain was determined in a study of beta chain features in type 1 diabetes. This clone was detected many times. Its target is unknown. Study findings and constraints: High-TCR-expressing cells could be over-represented by cDNA sequencing. A closer apparent resemblance between naive, central memory and Treg TCRB repertoires was seen in patients than in healthy donors. Insertions at VDJ junctions were less frequent in type 1 diabetes patients. These patients also deleted more nucleotides at the same junctions. Moderate but significant shortening of TCRB CDR3s was recorded in all four CD4+ subsets from Type 1 diabetes patients.

The length of the CDR3 is 17 residues. Every isolated RNA sample was fully reverse transcribed, so sequencing captured expressed TCRB transcripts. Assay used: immunoSEQ multiplex PCR; TCRdb lists only in-frame clones, some missing. Counted here are about 150,000 clones, approximately 10% occurring once; the ten biggest clones make up around 0.5%. The chain employs TRBV21-1 and TRBJ2-5; no DNA check was done on the table's D call, TRBD2. TRBV21-1 is a recognized pseudogene. Sequencing was carried out using central memory CD4+ T cells from blood. This clonotype originated in a man aged 30 to 45 with type 1 diabetes. In nucleotides, the CDR3 is TGTGCCAGCAGCAAGGAGTGGACTCTTTCGGTTCAAGAGACCCAGTACTTC. This codes for CASSKEWTLSVQETQYF.